This TCR beta chain was identified during a study of T cells after yellow fever vaccination. Findings and limits, study-wide: Only a small proportion of the clonotypes turned up in both the CD4 and the CD8 compartments, likely arising from convergent recombination. FACS-sorted repertoires might harbor abundant contaminating clonotypes from the bulk population. Weaker, the secondary response had a peak occurring faster, on day 5 versus 15.

A process of 5'RACE template switching, which added a universal primer site and UMIs, was used to make TCR cDNA. TCRdb processed the 5' RACE reads anew with MiXCR; each CDR3 protein has one entry. The top ten clones hold 18% of a sample with 400,000 or so distinct CDR3 sequences, about 19% of them seen once. This clonotype appeared a few times. Antigen: not known. The sequence came from a man between 18 and 29 years old who received the YFV17D yellow fever vaccine. The input for sequencing was PBMCs, taken before the yellow fever booster vaccination.

This CDR3 is CSATGTGTATNEKLFF. Written as DNA, the CDR3 is TGCAGCGCCACCGGGACAGGGACGGCAACTAATGAAAAACTGTTTTTT. This chain joins TRBV29-1 and TRBJ1-4; 9 nucleotides align to TRBD1. The CDR3 has 16 amino acids. Germline CDR1 and CDR2: SQVTM and ANQGSEA. Unmatched junction bases numbered 9, after V lost 7 bases and J lost 0 bases.